The source of this TCR beta chain is a study of cytomegalovirus exposure and HLA in healthy donors. The V and J ends lost 4 bases and 4 bases, in that order; junction bases with no gene match: 12. The CDR3 loop spans 17 amino acids. Germline loops: CDR1 MNHEY, CDR2 SMNVEV (reference sequence). The PCR made use of 60 Vbeta and 13 Jbeta primers. Sequencing was performed with immunoSEQ multiplex PCR; in TCRdb, only in-frame clones are kept and a portion is missing. The sample shows some 63,000 clones, roughly 80% of them seen only once. The count of this clone is one. The chain couples TRBV27 to TRBJ1-5; 8 nucleotides line up with TRBD1. This sequence was found in a woman aged 40 to 49 in good health and CMV-seronegative. The sequencing sample was made of PBMCs. CDR3 amino acids: CASSSDRGKAGNQPQHF. Written as DNA, the CDR3 is TGTGCCAGCAGTTCAGACAGGGGAAAAGCGGGGAATCAGCCCCAGCATTTT.